This entry lists 26 T cell receptor beta chains sequenced from one sample in a study of cytomegalovirus exposure and HLA in healthy donors. PCR amplification relied on 60 Vbeta primers (plus 13 Jbeta primers). Produced via immunoSEQ multiplex PCR; TCRdb's table is partial and in-frame only. This table holds around 280,000 clones, around 90% found once. Sequences were obtained from PBMCs. The receptors were sampled from a woman under 30 in good health and CMV-seronegative.

The gene calls are TRBV9 and TRBJ2-3, with D perhaps matching TRBD2 (5 bases). Germline V gene lookup returns CDR1 SGDLS and CDR2 YYNGEE. V gave up 3 bases and J gave up 2 bases, with 16 bases separating them. The CDR3 is 16 residues long. CDR3 nucleotides: TGTGCCAGCAGCGGGCCCCGGGATGGGTCCACAGATACGCAGTATTTT. Its protein product is CASSGPRDGSTDTQYF. Variable domain in full (rest from reference TRBV9 and TRBJ2-3): DSGVTQTPKHLITATGQRVTLRCSPRSGDLSVYWYQQSLDQGLQFLIQYYNGEERAKGNILERFSAQQFPDLHSELNLSSLELGDSALYFCASSGPRDGSTDTQYFGPGTRLTVL.

The sample holds one count of this clone. The J gene is TRBJ2-2, the V gene TRBV10-3; 8 nucleotides align to TRBD1. This CDR3 is built from 15 residues. The V gene end was trimmed by 2 bases and the J gene end by 4 bases; junction bases not matched to a gene: 3. Germline V CDR1 and CDR2: ENHRY, SYGVKD. CDR3 protein: CAISEGTGGTGELFF. The DNA for the CDR3 is TGTGCCATCAGTGAGGGGACAGGTGGCACCGGGGAGCTGTTTTTT.

The V and J genes are TRBV9 and TRBJ2-3, with a possible D match to TRBD2 (5 bases). Germline CDR1 SGDLS, CDR2 YYNGEE. The CDR3 sequence is 16 residues long. Trimming shortened V by 1 base and J by 0 bases, and 12 bases separated the two germline ends. The CDR3 DNA sequence: TGTGCCAGCAGCGTAAGCGGCGGTCCTAGCACAGATACGCAGTATTTT. Translated: CASSVSGGPSTDTQYF.

This clone occurred once. The V and J genes are TRBV5-1 and TRBJ2-3; 7 bases agree with TRBD2. The CDR3 spans 14 residues. The V gene end was trimmed by 0 bases and the J gene end by 4 bases; junction bases not matched to a gene: 2. Germline V gene lookup returns CDR1 SGHRS and CDR2 YFSETQ. CDR3 sequence: CASSLVAGADTQYF. The CDR3 nucleotides read TGCGCCAGCAGCTTGGTCGCGGGGGCAGATACGCAGTATTTT.

There are a few counts of this clone. As DNA, the CDR3 is TGTGCCAGCAGCACAGGGGGCGCGGATCAGCCCCAGCATTTT. Translating it yields CASSTGGADQPQHF. This rearrangement joins TRBV6-6 to TRBJ1-5; 9 positions match TRBD1. The CDR3 contains 14 residues. Trimming cost V 6 bases and J 5 bases; bases outside gene matches: 5. Germline loops: CDR1 MNHNY, CDR2 SVGAGI (reference sequence).

The chain employs TRBV5-4 and TRBJ2-5, with 9 bases aligning to TRBD2. The CDR3 totals 14 residues. The V segment lost 4 bases and the J segment 5 bases; nucleotides outside the gene matches: 6. CDR1 is SGHNT and CDR2 is YYREEE in the germline V gene (reference sequence). CDR3 region: CASSLKSGGETQYF. CDR3 in DNA: TGTGCCAGCAGCCTAAAAAGCGGGGGGGAGACCCAGTACTTC. Full variable domain (remainder filled in from reference TRBV5-4 and TRBJ2-5): ETGVTQSPTHLIKTRGQQVTLRCSSQSGHNTVSWYQQALGQGPQFIFQYYREEENGRGNFPPRFSGLQFPNYSSELNVNALELDDSALYLCASSLKSGGETQYFGPGTRLLVL.

The chain has TRBV19 and TRBJ1-2; 11 nucleotides line up with TRBD1. Losses at the gene ends were 8 bases for V and 0 bases for J; bases not matched to a gene: 2. Germline V gene sequence: CDR1 LNHDA, CDR2 SQIVND (reference sequence). The CDR3 consists of 14 residues. The CDR3 reads CASGQGAPNYGYTF. The CDR3 nucleotides are TGTGCCAGTGGACAGGGGGCGCCTAACTATGGCTACACCTTC. The full variable domain, in which reference TRBV19 and TRBJ1-2 provide the parts outside the CDR3, is DGGITQSPKYLFRKEGQNVTLSCEQNLNHDAMYWYRQDPGQGLRLIYYSQIVNDFQKGDIAEGYSVSREKKESFPLTVTSAQKNPTAFYLCASGQGAPNYGYTFGSGTRLTVV.

The chain employs TRBV6-6 and TRBJ2-3; D is possibly TRBD2 (6 bases). The CDR3 contains 15 residues. The V gene lost 2 bases and the J gene lost 5 bases, with 14 bases spanning the gap. Germline loops: CDR1 MNHNY, CDR2 SVGAGI (reference sequence). CDR3 coding DNA: TGTGCCAGCAGTTACCAGGGCGGGGCAGAAGATACGCAGTATTTT. Translation: CASSYQGGAEDTQYF.

The CDR3 sequence: CASSLVTGGFSEAFF. The CDR3 DNA follows: TGCGCCAGCAGCTTGGTAACAGGGGGATTCTCTGAAGCTTTCTTT. The rearrangement links TRBV5-1 to TRBJ1-1; TRBD1 matches 8 bases. This CDR3 has 15 residues. The germline gives CDR1 SGHRS, CDR2 YFSETQ. V shed 0 bases, J shed 6 bases, and the junction held 7 bases outside the gene matches. Looking up the rest from reference TRBV5-1 and TRBJ1-1 gives the full variable domain: KAGVTQTPRYLIKTRGQQVTLSCSPISGHRSVSWYQQTPGQGLQFLFEYFSETQRNKGNFPGRFSGRQFSNSRSEMNVSTLELGDSALYLCASSLVTGGFSEAFFGQGTRLTVV.

CDR3 sequence (DNA): TGTGCCAGCAGAAGTACAGGGGGTGACACTGAAGCTTTCTTT. Its protein product is CASRSTGGDTEAFF. V usage is TRBV25-1 and J usage is TRBJ1-1, with 8 bases aligning to TRBD1. The CDR3 loop spans 14 amino acids. Germline CDR1 reads MGHDK; CDR2 reads SYGVNS. Trimming took 6 bases from V and 3 from J; bases not matched to a gene: 6.

The rearrangement joins TRBV5-8 to TRBJ1-1; the D is unclear. CDR3 length: 14 residues. With 0 bases removed from V and 1 base from J, the gap between germline ends came to 7 bases. Germline CDR1 is SGHTS and CDR2 is YDEGEE. For the CDR3, the DNA is TGTGCCAGCAGCTTGGGACTTACGAACACTGAAGCTTTCTTT. Translating it yields CASSLGLTNTEAFF.

The chain is built from TRBV5-6 and TRBJ2-2, with D possibly matching TRBD1 (5 bases). Trimming shortened V by 4 bases and J by 0 bases, and 13 bases separated the two germline ends. Germline CDR1 reads SGHDT; CDR2 reads YYEEEE. This CDR3 is built from 16 residues. The chain's CDR3 is CASSILDRTNTGELFF. As DNA, the CDR3 is TGTGCCAGCAGCATACTCGACAGAACGAACACCGGGGAGCTGTTTTTT.

The chain employs TRBV5-1 and TRBJ1-2; 10 positions agree with TRBD1. V shed 4 bases and J 4 bases; nucleotides not matched to a gene: 10. The germline CDR1 and CDR2 sequences are SGHRS and YFSETQ. CDR3 size: 16 residues. The CDR3 reads CASSGGGTGAPYGYTF. The CDR3 DNA reads as TGCGCCAGCAGCGGAGGCGGGACAGGGGCCCCCTATGGCTACACCTTC.

This rearrangement joins TRBV25-1 to TRBJ2-1, with D possibly matching TRBD2 (6 bases). V dropped 0 bases and J dropped 1 base, with 7 bases sitting between them. CDR1 MGHDK and CDR2 SYGVNS come from the germline V gene. This CDR3 has 15 amino acids. The CDR3 nucleotides read TGTGCCAGCAGTGAATACGGGGGATCCTACAATGAGCAGTTCTTC. Residues: CASSEYGGSYNEQFF.

The rearrangement joins TRBV29-1 to TRBJ2-3, with 7 bases aligning to TRBD2. Germline CDR1 SQVTM, CDR2 ANQGSEA. The CDR3 runs 14 residues. V was pared by 4 bases and J by 0 bases, with 4 bases of the junction left unmatched. DNA of the CDR3: TGCAGCGTTGTAACTAGCGTGAGCACAGATACGCAGTATTTT. It yields the protein CSVVTSVSTDTQYF.

This clone was observed a single time. This chain uses TRBV5-6 with TRBJ2-3, with TRBD1 identical over 9 bases. CDR3 size: 17 residues. Germline assignment: CDR1 SGHDT and CDR2 YYEEEE. Trimming removed 4 bases from V and 9 bases from J; junction bases left unmatched: 18. In nucleotides, the CDR3 is TGTGCCAGCAGCACGGGCCGGGACAGGGTGCATCGGTGGACGCAGTATTTT. It translates to CASSTGRDRVHRWTQYF.

This sequence joins TRBV2 and TRBJ2-7, with TRBD2 identical over 12 bases. The CDR3 contains 20 residues. V was clipped by 4 bases and J by 0 bases; unmatched bases: 16. The germline gives CDR1 SNHLY, CDR2 FYNNEI. The CDR3 DNA is TGTGCCAGCAGTGTGGGGCCAACTAGCGGGGGGCCTCGAAGCTCCTACGAGCAGTACTTC. Its translation is CASSVGPTSGGPRSSYEQYF.

This sequence joins TRBV19 and TRBJ2-3, with 7 bases identical to TRBD2. Trimming cost V 7 bases and J 6 bases; bases outside gene matches: 16. The CDR3 has 16 residues. CDR1 LNHDA and CDR2 SQIVND come from the germline V gene (reference sequence). The CDR3 loop is CASKGEVAGWGDTQYF. The CDR3 region has the DNA TGTGCCAGTAAAGGGGAGGTAGCGGGCTGGGGCGATACGCAGTATTTT.

The J gene is TRBJ1-4, the V gene TRBV19, with 8 bases lining up with TRBD1. There are 16 residues in the CDR3. In germline, CDR1 is LNHDA, CDR2 SQIVND (reference sequence). J lost 0 bases, V lost 5 bases, and 5 bases had no gene match. The CDR3 spells CASSFDRGSTNEKLFF. CDR3 DNA sequence: TGTGCCAGTAGTTTTGACAGGGGATCAACTAATGAAAAACTGTTTTTT.

The rearrangement uses TRBV10-2 and TRBJ2-7; 11 bases are a match to TRBD1. Germline CDR1 WSHSY, CDR2 SAAADI. Trimming removed 7 bases from V and 3 bases from J; junction bases left unmatched: 5. The CDR3 sequence is 14 residues long. In nucleotides, the CDR3 is TGCGCCAGCAATTCCGGGACAGGGGGCTACGAGCAGTACTTC. Translating gives CASNSGTGGYEQYF.

The chain joins TRBV10-2 to TRBJ2-1; D unclear. Looked up from germline, CDR1 is WSHSY and CDR2 is SAAADI. V dropped 8 bases and J dropped 4 bases, with 12 bases sitting between them. The CDR3 has 13 amino acids. In DNA, the CDR3 is TGCGCCAGCGATACAGAGTTTTACAATGAGCAGTTCTTC. Translating gives CASDTEFYNEQFF.

This rearrangement joins TRBV6-5 to TRBJ2-3; maybe TRBD2 (6 bases). Per the germline V gene, CDR1 is MNHEY and CDR2 is SVGAGI. V was clipped by 5 bases and J by 6 bases, with 9 bases between them. This CDR3 contains 12 residues. In DNA, the CDR3 is TGTGCCAGCAGTCGTGGAGGGGATACGCAGTATTTT. This gives the protein CASSRGGDTQYF.

The V and J genes are TRBV19 and TRBJ1-4; D may be TRBD1 (5 bases). There are 13 residues in the CDR3. Trimming removed 4 bases at V and 8 bases at J, with 11 bases between. The germline V gene has CDR1 LNHDA and CDR2 SQIVND (reference sequence). This chain's CDR3 is CASSNQGREKLFF. In DNA form, the CDR3 reads TGTGCCAGTAGTAATCAGGGAAGGGAAAAACTGTTTTTT.

The genes are TRBV9 and TRBJ2-2, with 7 positions matching TRBD1. The CDR3 sequence is 15 residues long. Germline V gene lookup returns CDR1 SGDLS and CDR2 YYNGEE. J lost 6 bases, V lost 4 bases, and 9 bases had no gene match. In DNA, the CDR3 is TGTGCCAGCAGCTCACGACAGGGCTGGGCCGGGGAGCTGTTTTTT. Amino acid sequence: CASSSRQGWAGELFF.

The CDR3 reads CASSIWRANPTNEKLFF. The CDR3 region has the DNA TGTGCCAGTAGTATTTGGAGGGCTAATCCAACTAATGAAAAACTGTTTTTT. The V call is TRBV19, the J call TRBJ1-4; no clear D. The V end was cut by 3 bases, the J end by 0 bases, with 14 bases between. The CDR3 spans 17 residues. CDR1 LNHDA and CDR2 SQIVND come from the germline V gene (reference sequence).

This clone showed up just a few times. V usage is TRBV2 and J usage is TRBJ1-2, with TRBD1 as a possible D gene (5 bases). Germline-derived CDR1 and CDR2 are SNHLY and FYNNEI. Between the trimmed V and J ends, which lost 2 bases and 6 bases, there was a span of 7 bases. The CDR3 loop spans 12 amino acids. For the CDR3, the DNA is TGTGCCAGCAGTGAATCAGGGAATGGCTACACCTTC. Its translation: CASSESGNGYTF.